The 8 T cell receptor beta chains below were found in one sample sequenced in a study of shared clonotypes between healthy human individuals. Sequencing used immunoSEQ multiplex PCR; TCRdb keeps in-frame clones, though not all of them. The sample lists fewer than 650,000 clones; about 80% were seen once. The source material was PBMCs. The receptors were gathered from a woman aged 40 to 50 in good health. Some clones in this sample may be carry-over from other donors' samples.

This chain joins TRBV11-3 and TRBJ2-1; 9 positions match TRBD2. CDR3 length: 16 residues. The germline gives CDR1 SGHNT, CDR2 YENEEA. J lost 7 bases, V lost 3 bases, and 10 bases had no gene match. The CDR3 DNA reads as TGTGCCAGCAGCTTGGTAGCGGGAGAGTTCCCTAATGAGCAGTTCTTC. Amino acid sequence: CASSLVAGEFPNEQFF.

A word on this clone: The sample carries other DNA sequences with the same CDR3. The chain joins TRBV10-3 to TRBJ2-7; 11 nucleotides line up with TRBD2. CDR3 length: 15 residues. The V gene's germline CDR1 is ENHRY and CDR2 SYGVKD. The junction had 0 bases not matched to a gene; V was cut back by 2 bases and J by 0 bases. CDR3: CAISEGTSGSYEQYF. The CDR3 coding sequence is TGTGCCATCAGTGAGGGGACTAGCGGCTCCTACGAGCAGTACTTC.

J is TRBJ1-2 and V is TRBV28; D is perhaps TRBD1 (6 bases). Trimming removed 4 bases at V and 2 bases at J, with 11 bases between. CDR1 and CDR2 (germline): MDHEN, SYDVKM. This CDR3 spans 14 amino acids. The CDR3 reads CASSSRGMNYGYTF. CDR3 in DNA: TGTGCCAGCAGTTCAAGGGGGATGAACTATGGCTACACCTTC.

The rearrangement links TRBV27 to TRBJ1-1, with TRBD1 matching over 8 bases. Trimming cost V 6 bases and J 1 base; bases outside gene matches: 7. CDR3 size: 15 residues. Per the germline V gene, CDR1 is MNHEY and CDR2 is SMNVEV (reference sequence). Here the CDR3 reads CASSKPDRGNTEAFF. In nucleotides, the CDR3 is TGTGCCAGCAGCAAACCCGACAGGGGGAACACTGAAGCTTTCTTT.

The CDR3, as DNA: TGTGCCATCAGTGCAGGGGACAGGGACTATCTGACCCAGTACTTC. Its translation is CAISAGDRDYLTQYF. This sequence joins TRBV10-3 and TRBJ2-5, with 9 bases that match TRBD1. V trimming: 4 bases; J trimming: 7 bases; junction bases outside the gene matches: 10. Germline assignment: CDR1 ENHRY and CDR2 SYGVKD. CDR3 length: 15 residues.

As to this clone: A much larger clone is a single base away; this may be a read error. This chain links TRBV2 with TRBJ1-5, with D uncertain. Germline assignment: CDR1 SNHLY and CDR2 FYNNEI. This CDR3 region has 15 residues. The CDR3 DNA reads TGTGCCAGCAGTGAAGCGCTTCGCAATTATCAGCCCCAGCGTTTT. As protein: CASSEALRNYQPQRF. Looking up the rest from reference TRBV2 and TRBJ1-5 gives the full variable domain: EPEVTQTPSHQVTQMGQEVILRCVPISNHLYFYWYRQILGQKVEFLVSFYNNEISEKSEIFDDQFSVERPDGSNFTLKIRSTKLEDSAMYFCASSEALRNYQPQRFGDGTRLSIL.

The genes are TRBV11-2 and TRBJ2-3; D uncertain. Trimming pared 1 base from V and 7 bases from J, leaving 6 bases between. This CDR3 is built from 12 residues. Germline CDR1 reads SGHAT; CDR2 reads FQNNGV. CDR3 DNA sequence: TGTGCCAGCAGCTTAGTTGCCTATACGCAGTATTTT. This translates into CASSLVAYTQYF. Together with reference TRBV11-2 and TRBJ2-3, the CDR3 gives the full variable domain: EAGVAQSPRYKIIEKRQSVAFWCNPISGHATLYWYQQILGQGPKLLIQFQNNGVVDDSQLPKDRFSAERLKGVDSTLKIQPAKLEDSAVYLCASSLVAYTQYFGPGTRLTVL.

The chain has TRBV19 and TRBJ2-7, with 12 bases identical to TRBD2. Germline V gives CDR1 LNHDA, CDR2 SQIVND (reference sequence). The CDR3 has 15 residues. V was clipped by 6 bases and J by 4 bases; unmatched bases: 7. The CDR3 DNA reads TGTGCCAGTAGAACGACTAGCGGGAGTGGGTACGAGCAGTACTTC. As protein: CASRTTSGSGYEQYF.